Below are 30 T cell receptor beta chains sequenced from a single sample in a study of blood T cell repertoires in COVID-19. Sequencing used immunoSEQ multiplex PCR; TCRdb keeps in-frame clones, though not all of them. The sample yields about 150,000 clones, around three quarters seen once. The sequencing sample was made of peripheral blood. The receptors shown here come from a man between 60 and 75 years old with acute or convalescent COVID-19.

This clone was seen a few times. The gene calls are TRBV5-1 and TRBJ2-3, with TRBD2 identical over 9 bases. The V segment lost 7 bases and the J segment 6 bases; nucleotides outside the gene matches: 12. CDR1 and CDR2 (germline): SGHRS, YFSETQ. The length of the CDR3 is 15 residues. In DNA form, the CDR3 reads TGCGCCAGCCAACTGGGTGCGGGAGGGCCCGATACGCAGTATTTT. Its translation is CASQLGAGGPDTQYF.

The sample holds one count of this clone. The rearrangement links TRBV18 to TRBJ2-7, with 12 positions matching TRBD2. Looked up from germline, CDR1 is KGHSH and CDR2 is LQKENI. The CDR3 consists of 16 residues. V lost 0 bases, J lost 6 bases, and 6 bases stayed unmatched. CDR3 protein: CASSPPLAGGPGEQYF. CDR3 nucleotide sequence: TGTGCCAGCTCACCACCGCTAGCGGGAGGGCCCGGCGAGCAGTACTTC.

This chain uses TRBV6-5 with TRBJ2-7; 9 nucleotides line up with TRBD1. Trimming at V came to 9 bases and at J to 4 bases, leaving 7 bases not matched to a gene. The germline CDR1 and CDR2 sequences are MNHEY and SVGAGI. The CDR3 extends over 13 amino acids. Written as DNA, the CDR3 is TGTGCCAGAGAGGGACAGGGAAAGTACGAGCAGTACTTC. Translating gives CAREGQGKYEQYF.

This sequence joins TRBV15 and TRBJ2-3; 7 bases fit TRBD1. The CDR3 has 15 residues. Trimming removed 1 base from V and 3 bases from J; junction bases left unmatched: 4. Germline V gene data show CDR1 as LNHNV and CDR2 as YYDKDF (reference sequence). Here the CDR3 reads CATSRGTGRTDTQYF. In DNA, the CDR3 is TGTGCCACCAGCAGAGGGACAGGAAGAACAGATACGCAGTATTTT.

This clone was recorded at least ten times. The chain is built from TRBV5-1 and TRBJ2-5, with 8 nucleotides matching TRBD1. The CDR3 covers 15 residues. Germline loops: CDR1 SGHRS, CDR2 YFSETQ. V shed 2 bases, J shed 1 base, and the junction held 4 bases outside the gene matches. CDR3 sequence reads: CASSLGDRPQETQYF. Written as DNA, the CDR3 is TGCGCCAGCAGCTTAGGGGACAGGCCCCAAGAGACCCAGTACTTC.

V is TRBV9 and J is TRBJ2-3; 9 nucleotides line up with TRBD2. The junction had 8 bases not matched to a gene; V was cut back by 4 bases and J by 8 bases. The CDR3 covers 14 residues. Per the germline V gene, CDR1 is SGDLS and CDR2 is YYNGEE. The CDR3 sequence is CASSPISLAGTQYF. The CDR3 nucleotides are TGTGCCAGCAGCCCAATATCACTAGCGGGTACGCAGTATTTT.

V usage is TRBV5-8 and J usage is TRBJ2-1; TRBD1 matches at 8 bases. V was clipped by 2 bases and J by 8 bases; unmatched bases: 9. The germline V gene has CDR1 SGHTS and CDR2 YDEGEE. CDR3 size: 15 residues. In nucleotides, the CDR3 is TGTGCCAGCAGCTTAAATCCCACAGGGGGTTATGAGCAGTTCTTC. Amino acids: CASSLNPTGGYEQFF.

The rearrangement uses TRBV2 and TRBJ1-5; 7 nucleotides align to TRBD1. The germline gives CDR1 SNHLY, CDR2 FYNNEI. V shed 6 bases and J 6 bases; nucleotides not matched to a gene: 8. This CDR3 is 14 amino acids long. This chain's CDR3 is CASSTTGFFQPQHF. The CDR3, as DNA: TGTGCCAGCAGCACGACAGGGTTCTTTCAGCCCCAGCATTTT. The full variable domain, in which reference TRBV2 and TRBJ1-5 provide the parts outside the CDR3, is EPEVTQTPSHQVTQMGQEVILRCVPISNHLYFYWYRQILGQKVEFLVSFYNNEISEKSEIFDDQFSVERPDGSNFTLKIRSTKLEDSAMYFCASSTTGFFQPQHFGDGTRLSIL.

This chain connects TRBV19 to TRBJ1-1, with D possibly TRBD1 on 6 matching bases. V shed 7 bases and J shed 5 bases, with 14 bases lying between them. This CDR3 is 13 amino acids long. CDR1 LNHDA and CDR2 SQIVND come from the germline V gene (reference sequence). CDR3 loop: CASKFSGATEAFF. For the CDR3, the DNA is TGTGCCAGTAAATTTTCAGGGGCGACTGAAGCTTTCTTT. The whole variable domain, remainder taken from reference TRBV19 and TRBJ1-1, is DGGITQSPKYLFRKEGQNVTLSCEQNLNHDAMYWYRQDPGQGLRLIYYSQIVNDFQKGDIAEGYSVSREKKESFPLTVTSAQKNPTAFYLCASKFSGATEAFFGQGTRLTVV.

The rearrangement uses TRBV19 and TRBJ2-7; TRBD2 might be the D (6 bases). CDR3 length: 13 residues. The V and J ends lost 6 bases and 6 bases respectively, with 15 bases between them. The germline V gene has CDR1 LNHDA and CDR2 SQIVND (reference sequence). CDR3 sequence (DNA): TGTGCCAGTAGCCGGGACTCGCAGCGCGAGCAGTACTTC. This gives the protein CASSRDSQREQYF.

V is TRBV21-1 and J is TRBJ2-1; TRBD2 was called by the table and not checked on the DNA. TRBV21-1 is annotated as a pseudogene. The CDR3 loop spans 17 amino acids. The CDR3 here is CASSKGNLAVSYNEQFF. CDR3 bases: TGTGCCAGCAGCAAAGGGAACCTAGCGGTATCCTACAATGAGCAGTTCTTC.

The CDR3 is CATSRGQTGWGTNEKLFF. The CDR3 nucleotides read TGTGCCACCAGCAGAGGCCAGACAGGATGGGGGACTAATGAAAAACTGTTTTTT. The V and J genes are TRBV15 and TRBJ1-4, with D perhaps matching TRBD1 (6 bases). Looked up from germline, CDR1 is LNHNV and CDR2 is YYDKDF (reference sequence). This CDR3 region has 18 residues. Trimming left V 1 base short and J 2 bases short, with 17 bases between.

In this sample, this clone turned up many times. The chain recombines TRBV6-4 with TRBJ2-1, with a weak D call TRBD1 (8 bases). Germline V lookup: CDR1 MRHNA, CDR2 SNTAGT. The CDR3 runs 15 residues. V shed 8 bases and J shed 8 bases, with 22 bases lying between them. CDR3 loop: CASRDRGGGVDEQFF. For the CDR3, the DNA is TGTGCCAGCCGCGACAGGGGAGGGGGTGTGGATGAGCAGTTCTTC.

V is TRBV28 and J is TRBJ2-5; 7 bases align to TRBD2. CDR1 and CDR2 from the germline V gene are MDHEN and SYDVKM. Trimming at V came to 4 bases and at J to 5 bases, leaving 7 bases not matched to a gene. CDR3 length equals 14 residues. This chain's CDR3 is CASSYLSGMETQYF. The CDR3 bases are TGTGCCAGCAGTTATTTGAGCGGGATGGAGACCCAGTACTTC.

The chain carries TRBV6-2 or TRBV6-3 and TRBJ1-5, with a weak D call TRBD1 (5 bases). This CDR3 has 17 residues. V shed 0 bases and J shed 3 bases, with 15 bases lying between them. Germline V CDR1 and CDR2: MNHEY, SVGEGT. The chain's CDR3 is CASSYSRRGGVNQPQHF. CDR3 nucleotide sequence: TGTGCCAGCAGTTACTCGAGAAGGGGTGGCGTCAATCAGCCCCAGCATTTT.

The chain carries TRBV2 and TRBJ2-5; 7 nucleotides align to TRBD2. The CDR3 length is 14 residues. J lost 6 bases, V lost 7 bases, and 11 bases had no gene match. Per the germline V gene, CDR1 is SNHLY and CDR2 is FYNNEI. Written as DNA, the CDR3 is TGTGCCAGCAACCGGGCGGGAGCTTCGAAGACCCAGTACTTC. Its translation: CASNRAGASKTQYF.

This clone was counted a single time. The chain recombines TRBV4-1 with TRBJ2-5, with TRBD2 matching over 12 bases. The CDR3 spans 22 residues. Per the germline V gene, CDR1 is MGHRA and CDR2 is YSYEKL. J was trimmed by 3 bases and V by 2 bases; bases with no gene match: 22. CDR3 nucleotide sequence: TGCGCCAGCAGCCAAAGACTAGCGGGAGATCTGGTGGTGGGTCGGGGAAAAGAGACCCAGTACTTC. Protein sequence: CASSQRLAGDLVVGRGKETQYF.

This chain uses TRBV15 with TRBJ1-1; D unclear. The CDR3 spans 13 residues. Trimming took off 6 bases at V and 1 base at J, with 9 bases between the two ends. Germline CDR1 is LNHNV and CDR2 is YYDKDF (reference sequence). CDR3 in DNA: TGTGCCACCAGGTCCGACTCGAACACTGAAGCTTTCTTT. This gives the protein CATRSDSNTEAFF.

V usage is TRBV5-1 and J usage is TRBJ2-7, with D uncertain. V lost 4 bases and J lost 4, with 12 bases in between. Germline V CDR1 and CDR2: SGHRS, YFSETQ. This CDR3 comprises 13 residues. CDR3 sequence: CASSLGPGYEQYF. The CDR3 coding sequence is TGCGCCAGCAGCCTGGGCCCCGGGTACGAGCAGTACTTC. The whole variable domain, filled in from reference TRBV5-1 and TRBJ2-7, reads KAGVTQTPRYLIKTRGQQVTLSCSPISGHRSVSWYQQTPGQGLQFLFEYFSETQRNKGNFPGRFSGRQFSNSRSEMNVSTLELGDSALYLCASSLGPGYEQYFGPGTRLTVT.

This clone was recorded a few times. V and J are TRBV7-8 and TRBJ2-3; 15 bases agree with TRBD2. The V segment lost 5 bases and the J segment 6 bases; nucleotides outside the gene matches: 3. The CDR3 length is 15 residues. The germline CDR1 and CDR2 sequences are SGHVS and FQNEAQ. CDR3 sequence reads: CASSAGLAGGDTQYF. In nucleotides, the CDR3 is TGTGCCAGCAGCGCGGGACTAGCGGGAGGCGATACGCAGTATTTT.

J is TRBJ2-5 and V is TRBV14; tentatively, D is TRBD1 (6 bases). The ends were cut back, 0 bases at V and 1 base at J, with 15 bases in the middle. Germline CDR1 and CDR2: SGHDN and FVKESK. This CDR3 comprises 17 residues. The CDR3 protein is CASSQEPGHRSQETQYF. Here the CDR3 DNA reads TGTGCCAGCAGCCAAGAGCCGGGACACCGCTCCCAAGAGACCCAGTACTTC.

The chain carries TRBV28 and TRBJ1-5, with D uncertain. This CDR3 is 14 amino acids long. The ends were cut back, 6 bases at V and 1 base at J, with 10 bases in the middle. Looked up from germline, CDR1 is MDHEN and CDR2 is SYDVKM. The chain's CDR3 is CASSHDGSNQPQHF. CDR3 bases: TGTGCCAGCAGCCATGACGGGAGCAATCAGCCCCAGCATTTT.

The chain couples TRBV19 to TRBJ1-3; tentative D call: TRBD1 (5 bases). Trimming removed 5 bases at V and 0 bases at J, with 8 bases between. The CDR3 is 14 amino acids. Germline V CDR1 and CDR2: LNHDA, SQIVND (reference sequence). CDR3 protein: CASSRQISGNTIYF. As DNA, the CDR3 is TGTGCCAGTAGTCGACAGATCTCTGGAAACACCATATATTTT.

This rearrangement joins TRBV3-1 (or the pseudogene TRBV3-2) to TRBJ2-7; unclear D gene. Trimming took off 3 bases at V and 6 bases at J, with 6 bases between the two ends. The germline CDR1 and CDR2 sequences are LGHDT and YNNKEL (reference sequence). This CDR3 region has 11 residues. The CDR3 DNA is TGTGCCAGCAGCCAGCTGCGCGAGCAGTACTTC. Translated, it gives CASSQLREQYF.

CDR3 in DNA: TGTGCCAGCAGCGCCCACCCCGGGACAGTCAATCAGCCCCAGCATTTT. This encodes CASSAHPGTVNQPQHF. V is TRBV9 and J is TRBJ1-5, with 7 positions matching TRBD1. The CDR3 is 16 residues long. Germline V CDR1 and CDR2: SGDLS, YYNGEE. After removal of 3 bases from V and 3 bases from J, the junction contained 9 bases not matched to a gene.

The chain links TRBV5-1 to TRBJ2-1, with 9 bases aligning to TRBD1. The CDR3 runs 13 residues. In germline, CDR1 is SGHRS, CDR2 YFSETQ. V was pared by 4 bases and J by 8 bases, with 4 bases of the junction left unmatched. CDR3 sequence (DNA): TGCGCCAGCAGCCAGACAGGGGGGCATGAGCAGTTCTTC. It is translated as CASSQTGGHEQFF.

This clone occurred a few times. This sequence joins TRBV2 and TRBJ1-2; possibly TRBD1 for D (6 bases). V was cut by 6 bases and J by 2 bases, with 10 bases left in between. This CDR3 contains 13 residues. CDR1 SNHLY and CDR2 FYNNEI come from the germline V gene. CDR3 nucleotide sequence: TGTGCCAGCAGCGTCACAGGGAACTATGGCTACACCTTC. Protein: CASSVTGNYGYTF.

The CDR3 DNA is TGTGCCAGTAGTCCCCGGGACACCCCCTACAATGAGCAGTTCTTC. Protein product: CASSPRDTPYNEQFF. V gene TRBV19 combines with J gene TRBJ2-1, with TRBD1 as a possible D gene (6 bases). Deletions cut 5 bases from V and 2 bases from J, with 13 bases between. The CDR3 contains 15 residues. Germline V CDR1 and CDR2: LNHDA, SQIVND (reference sequence).

The chain links TRBV30 to TRBJ1-5; no clear D. Trimming took 3 bases from V and 6 from J, leaving 12 bases between them. This CDR3 spans 13 amino acids. The V gene's germline CDR1 is GTSNPN and CDR2 SVGIG (reference sequence). CDR3 in DNA: TGTGCCTGGAGCCGAGCGGAGGGTCAGCCCCAGCATTTT. Translation: CAWSRAEGQPQHF.

This sequence joins TRBV5-5 and TRBJ2-7; 9 bases line up with TRBD1. Per the germline V gene, CDR1 is SGHKS and CDR2 is YYEKEE (reference sequence). The CDR3 length is 16 residues. V was pared by 0 bases and J by 5 bases, with 9 bases of the junction left unmatched. CDR3 residues: CASSLEELGQGHEQYF. The CDR3 DNA reads as TGTGCCAGCAGCTTGGAGGAGTTGGGACAGGGCCACGAGCAGTACTTC.